This T cell receptor (beta chain) was documented in a study of blood T cell repertoires in COVID-19. On the study more broadly: From T cells, B-cell-depleted T cells, or PBMCs came the material, which was cDNA or gDNA.

Libraries were prepared by immunoSEQ multiplex PCR; TCRdb keeps only in-frame clonotypes and omits some of them. The sample holds under 300,000 clones, roughly nine tenths seen once. Trimming cost V 5 bases and J 5 bases; bases outside gene matches: 7. The CDR3 is 14 amino acids. Looked up from germline, CDR1 is SGHRS and CDR2 is YFSETQ. V is TRBV5-1 and J is TRBJ2-5; TRBD1 matches at 9 bases. The sequence came from a woman between 45 and 65 years old who had recovered from COVID-19. Material: PBMCs or T cells enriched from blood (not recorded which). The CDR3 sequence is CASRPSTGGETQYF. DNA of the CDR3: TGCGCCAGCAGGCCCTCAACAGGGGGCGAGACCCAGTACTTC.